This passage covers 20 T cell receptor beta chains from one sample sequenced in a study of blood T cells in healthy people across ages. PCR was performed a second time for about 6 to 12 cycles using a sample-barcoded 5' primer and a J-beta primer mix. TCRdb called the 5' RACE reads again in MiXCR, with one record for every CDR3 protein. The sample lists 1.5 million to 2 million distinct CDR3 sequences, roughly two fifths occurring once. The sequenced material came from blood. Every receptor here comes from a human donor in good health.

The chain joins TRBV9 to TRBJ1-2, with D perhaps matching TRBD1 (6 bases). There are 14 residues in the CDR3. Germline V gene sequence: CDR1 SGDLS, CDR2 YYNGEE. V was clipped by 0 bases and J by 8 bases, with 14 bases between them. CDR3 nucleotide sequence: TGTGCCAGCAGCGTAGATCCCCAGGGGATCGGCTACACCTTC. Translation: CASSVDPQGIGYTF.

The chain couples TRBV7-8 to TRBJ2-3; tentative D call: TRBD1 (6 bases). Germline V gives CDR1 SGHVS, CDR2 FQNEAQ. Trimming stripped 2 bases from V and 4 bases from J, with 16 bases between. The CDR3 contains 16 residues. CDR3 amino acids: CASSLFRTDRPDTQYF. The DNA for the CDR3 is TGTGCCAGCAGCTTATTTAGGACAGATCGCCCAGATACGCAGTATTTT.

This clonotype was seen at least ten times. Compared with germline, one end of the junction differs, possibly owing to a read error. The chain recombines TRBV4-3 with TRBJ2-7; D gene unclear. CDR1 is LGHNA, CDR2 YSLEER, per germline. The CDR3 is 13 amino acids. The CDR3 loop reads CASSQGTGYEQYF. The CDR3 coding sequence is TGTGCCAGCAGCCAAGGAACTGGCTACGAGCAGTACTTC.

The J gene is TRBJ1-6, the V gene TRBV4-1; D is unresolved. Germline V gives CDR1 MGHRA, CDR2 YSYEKL. CDR3 size: 17 residues. V lost 1 base and J lost 9, with 19 bases in between. This CDR3 is CASSQGRGRSMGSPLHF. CDR3 bases: TGCGCCAGCAGCCAAGGACGAGGGAGGAGCATGGGTTCACCCCTCCACTTT.

The table lists this clonotype with a few counts. The CDR3 region is CASSQVRRHQPQHF. As DNA, the CDR3 is TGCGCCAGCAGCCAGGTACGACGGCATCAGCCCCAGCATTTT. The rearrangement uses TRBV4-1 and TRBJ1-5; D remains ambiguous. Germline V gene data show CDR1 as MGHRA and CDR2 as YSYEKL. Trimming cost V 3 bases and J 5 bases, with 11 bases left between them. The CDR3 extends over 14 amino acids.

The J gene is TRBJ2-1, the V gene TRBV6-2 or TRBV6-3, with D unclear. Germline CDR1 and CDR2: MNHEY and SVGEGT. The CDR3 contains 12 residues. V lost 6 bases and J lost 9, with 12 bases in between. As DNA, the CDR3 is TGTGCCAGCAGGGAAGACACGGCTGAGCAGTTCTTC. It yields the protein CASREDTAEQFF.

The CDR3 nucleotides read TGTGCCAGCAGCCGAACCCCGGGTGTAGACTATGGCTACACCTTC. It is translated as CASSRTPGVDYGYTF. V gene TRBV27 combines with J gene TRBJ1-2; D gene unclear. The CDR3 covers 15 residues. Germline V gene data show CDR1 as MNHEY and CDR2 as SMNVEV (reference sequence). V lost 6 bases, J lost 3 bases, and 17 bases lay in between.

This clonotype was found a few times. The chain has TRBV7-9 and TRBJ2-6; possible D gene TRBD1, 6 bases. This CDR3 is built from 16 residues. V was clipped by 11 bases and J by 0 bases, with 17 bases between them. CDR1 and CDR2 from the germline V gene are SEHNR and FQNEAQ (reference sequence). CDR3 in DNA: TGTGCCGGGCACAGGGAGATTACCTCTGGGGCCAACGTCCTGACTTTC. The encoded protein is CAGHREITSGANVLTF.

This rearrangement joins TRBV7-2 to TRBJ2-1, with a tentative D call TRBD2 (6 bases). This CDR3 contains 13 residues. The V and J ends lost 3 bases and 8 bases respectively, with 11 bases between them. Germline assignment: CDR1 SGHTA and CDR2 FQGNSA. The DNA for the CDR3 is TGTGCCAGCAGCTTCGAAAGGAGGGATGAGCAGTTCTTC. Translation gives CASSFERRDEQFF.

This clonotype was counted only a few times. The rearrangement joins TRBV12-3 or TRBV12-4 to TRBJ2-3, with TRBD2 identical over 10 bases. The V gene end was trimmed by 5 bases and the J gene end by 0 bases; junction bases not matched to a gene: 8. The CDR3 contains 17 residues. The CDR3 coding sequence is TGTGCCAGCAGTAGGGGGACTAGCGCCTCTAGCACAGATACGCAGTATTTT. Protein: CASSRGTSASSTDTQYF.

The chain has TRBV4-1 and TRBJ2-6; 9 positions agree with TRBD1. The trim removed 2 bases at V and 0 bases at J, leaving 8 bases unmatched. Germline CDR1 is MGHRA and CDR2 is YSYEKL. This CDR3 is 19 amino acids long. The CDR3 sequence: CASSQLTGTGSSGANVLTF. As DNA, the CDR3 is TGCGCCAGCAGCCAATTAACCGGGACAGGGAGCTCTGGGGCCAACGTCCTGACTTTC.

As for this clonotype: This clone may be a read error of a much larger clone one base away. The chain recombines TRBV20-1 with TRBJ1-1; D is unresolved. Germline V gene data show CDR1 as DFQATT and CDR2 as SNEGSKA (reference sequence). The CDR3 totals 13 residues. CDR3 bases: TGCGGTGCTAGACCCCAAACGAACACTGAAGCTTTCTTT. Its translation: CGARPQTNTEAFF.

The J gene is TRBJ2-4, the V gene TRBV3-1, with TRBD1 as a possible D gene (5 bases). CDR3 size: 16 residues. V was pared by 4 bases and J by 8 bases, with 21 bases between. From germline, CDR1 is LGHDT and CDR2 YNNKEL (reference sequence). The CDR3 loop is CASSPHRQSLLYIQYF. The CDR3 DNA is TGTGCCAGCAGCCCCCATCGACAGTCATTATTGTACATTCAGTACTTC.

The chain couples TRBV20-1 to TRBJ2-7, with 8 bases fitting TRBD1. The V gene's germline CDR1 is DFQATT and CDR2 SNEGSKA (reference sequence). The CDR3 has 13 amino acids. V trimming: 6 bases; J trimming: 5 bases; junction bases outside the gene matches: 9. In nucleotides, the CDR3 is TGCAGTGCCCCGGACAGGGAAGGCGACGAGCAGTACTTC. Amino acids: CSAPDREGDEQYF.

The rearrangement uses TRBV7-2 and TRBJ2-1; a possible D gene is TRBD2 (6 bases). The CDR3 runs to 15 residues. Between the trimmed V and J ends, which lost 2 bases and 7 bases, there was a span of 15 bases. Germline lookup yields CDR1 SGHTA and CDR2 FQGNSA. The CDR3 DNA sequence: TGTGCCAGCAGCTTAAGTAGCGGAGGCGAAAATGAGCAGTTCTTC. This gives the protein CASSLSSGGENEQFF.

The chain carries TRBV20-1 and TRBJ1-3; no firm D call. Trimming left V 3 bases short and J 4 bases short, with 10 bases between. Germline V gene sequence: CDR1 DFQATT, CDR2 SNEGSKA (reference sequence). The length of the CDR3 is 13 residues. CDR3 sequence: CSARDSFGNTIYF. DNA for the CDR3: TGCAGTGCTAGGGACTCTTTCGGAAACACCATATATTTT.

The chain joins TRBV6-2 or TRBV6-3 to TRBJ2-7; TRBD2 matches at 13 bases. The end of the DNA fits TRBJ2-5 better, so the J call may be wrong. Looked up from germline, CDR1 is MNHEY and CDR2 is SVGEGT. CDR3 length: 17 amino acids. The CDR3 loop reads CASSCQTSGGATETQYF. CDR3 bases: TGTGCCAGCAGTTGTCAAACTAGCGGGGGGGCCACAGAGACCCAGTACTTC.

The chain links TRBV9 to TRBJ1-2, with D tentatively TRBD1 (5 bases). The CDR3 spans 14 residues. V gave up 3 bases and J gave up 1 base, with 10 bases separating them. Germline V gene data show CDR1 as SGDLS and CDR2 as YYNGEE. CDR3 sequence (DNA): TGTGCCAGCAGCGCCAGGGAGATTAACTATGGCTACACCTTC. Its protein product is CASSAREINYGYTF.

The chain's CDR3 is CASSLAIKGAQGYTF. The CDR3 bases are TGTGCCAGCAGCTTAGCGATCAAGGGGGCGCAGGGCTACACCTTC. The V call is TRBV7-2, the J call TRBJ1-2; 7 bases agree with TRBD1. This CDR3 contains 15 residues. CDR1 and CDR2 from the germline V gene are SGHTA and FQGNSA. Trimming at V came to 0 bases and at J to 8 bases, leaving 9 bases not matched to a gene.

J is TRBJ2-3 and V is TRBV27, with D maybe TRBD1 (6 bases). CDR3 length equals 15 residues. The V gene lost 5 bases and the J gene lost 4 bases, with 16 bases spanning the gap. Germline-derived CDR1 and CDR2 are MNHEY and SMNVEV (reference sequence). CDR3 protein: CASSPGNRVADTQYF. As DNA, the CDR3 is TGTGCCAGCAGTCCGGGAAACAGGGTGGCAGATACGCAGTATTTT.